This T cell receptor (beta chain) was obtained from a study of blood T cell repertoires in COVID-19. Study as a whole: Some COVID-19 samples were acute and others convalescent; all came from the United States, Italy and Spain.

With V trimmed by 8 bases and J by 1 base, 8 bases remained unmatched. Germline CDR1 and CDR2: DFQATT and SNEGSKA (reference sequence). CDR3 length equals 15 residues. Only in-frame clones appear in the TCRdb table, and some are missing; sequencing was by immunoSEQ multiplex PCR. This sample has about 76,000 clones; about 87% occur once, and the top ten carry about 5.3%. The rearrangement uses TRBV20-1 and TRBJ2-3; 11 bases fit TRBD2. This clonotype was obtained from a man in his forties or fifties with active COVID-19. The sequenced sample was peripheral blood. CDR3 amino acids: CSTGGTSGGTDTQYF. The CDR3, as DNA: TGCAGTACTGGTGGGACTAGCGGTGGCACAGATACGCAGTATTTT.